What follows are 18 T cell receptor beta chains derived from one specimen sequenced in a study of T cells in Graves' hyperthyroidism and ophthalmopathy. It was RNA transcripts that yielded the amplified TCR beta CDR3 regions. TCR CDR3 underwent first-round RT-PCR with the HTBI primer set. MiXCR, run by TCRdb on the multiplex PCR reads, gives a single entry per CDR3 protein. The data hold a few hundred thousand distinct CDR3 sequences, with 15% observed a single time. Input material: blood. Every receptor here comes from a woman in her twenties or thirties with Graves' hyperthyroidism.

There are a few counts of this clonotype. The chain recombines TRBV6-4 with TRBJ2-7; weak D call: TRBD2 (6 bases). Trimming took 1 base from V and 0 from J, leaving 13 bases between them. CDR3 size: 16 residues. CDR1 and CDR2 from the germline V gene are MRHNA and SNTAGT. CDR3 sequence reads: CASSDCGTLRSYEQYF. DNA of the CDR3: TGTGCCAGCAGTGACTGCGGGACTCTCCGCTCCTACGAGCAGTACTTC.

The J gene is TRBJ2-7, the V gene TRBV28, with D tentatively TRBD1 (6 bases). The length of the CDR3 is 14 residues. The V end lost 4 bases, the J end lost 8 bases, and 18 bases lay between the germline ends. The germline CDR1 and CDR2 sequences are MDHEN and SYDVKM. The CDR3 DNA is TGTGCCAGCAGTTCACCTAGCCTGGGGGCCAAGCAGTACTTC. Translating it yields CASSSPSLGAKQYF.

This clonotype has a handful of counts. The chain combines TRBV28 with TRBJ2-1, with 14 bases lining up with TRBD2. V lost 8 bases and J lost 9; bases outside the gene matches: 9. This CDR3 is 15 amino acids long. The germline CDR1 and CDR2 sequences are MDHEN and SYDVKM. The CDR3 bases are TGTGCCAGCGCCATGCCGGGACTAGCGGGAGTTGAGCAGTTCTTC. Protein: CASAMPGLAGVEQFF.

The table lists this clonotype with many counts. V gene TRBV28 combines with J gene TRBJ2-7; perhaps TRBD2 as D (6 bases). V shed 3 bases and J shed 7 bases, with 10 bases lying between them. Germline CDR1 is MDHEN and CDR2 is SYDVKM. CDR3 length: 12 amino acids. The CDR3 protein is CASSFTSREQYF. The DNA for the CDR3 is TGTGCCAGCAGTTTCACTAGCCGGGAGCAGTACTTC.

As DNA, the CDR3 is TGCAGCGTTGCGGCGGGTAGCTCCTACAATGAGCAGTTCTTC. Amino acid sequence: CSVAAGSSYNEQFF. The chain recombines TRBV29-1 with TRBJ2-1, with D possibly being TRBD2 (5 bases). Trimming removed 4 bases from V and 0 bases from J, with 10 bases in between. Germline loops: CDR1 SQVTM, CDR2 ANQGSEA. The length of the CDR3 is 14 residues.

This clonotype was detected many times. The chain joins TRBV28 to TRBJ2-2; 9 bases line up with TRBD2. J lost 1 base, V lost 4 bases, and 10 bases had no gene match. The CDR3 contains 18 residues. CDR1 is MDHEN and CDR2 is SYDVKM in the germline V gene. CDR3 in DNA: TGTGCCAGCAGTTCCCCCCTCCGACTAGCGGTGAACACCGGGGAGCTGTTTTTT. It specifies CASSSPLRLAVNTGELFF.

This clonotype was seen a few times. The rearrangement joins TRBV10-1 to TRBJ2-7, with D perhaps matching TRBD2 (6 bases). With 6 bases removed from V and 3 bases from J, the gap between germline ends came to 18 bases. The V gene's germline CDR1 is WNHNN and CDR2 SYGVQD (reference sequence). CDR3 length: 15 amino acids. Written as DNA, the CDR3 is TGCGCCAGCAGCCCGGGACTCACGTCAGGCTACGAGCAGTACTTC. Protein: CASSPGLTSGYEQYF.

This clonotype showed up just a few times. In DNA form, the CDR3 reads TGCGCCAGCAGCCAACTACCTGGGACGGTCTCGCCCCAGCATTTT. This sequence encodes CASSQLPGTVSPQHF. This chain joins TRBV4-1 and TRBJ1-5, with a tentative D call TRBD1 (5 bases). CDR3 length: 15 amino acids. V was clipped by 2 bases and J by 9 bases, with 17 bases between them. Germline V lookup: CDR1 MGHRA, CDR2 YSYEKL.

This clonotype appeared many times. The genes are TRBV27 and TRBJ2-1, with D perhaps TRBD2 (6 bases). Germline-derived CDR1 and CDR2 are MNHEY and SMNVEV (reference sequence). The CDR3 has 17 amino acids. V lost 0 bases and J lost 2, with 14 bases in between. The CDR3 DNA reads TGTGCCAGCAGTTTATCGACGGCGGGACCCCCCTACAATGAGCAGTTCTTC. Residues: CASSLSTAGPPYNEQFF.

In its sample, this clonotype was seen many times. The rearrangement joins TRBV28 to TRBJ2-3; 8 nucleotides agree with TRBD2. The CDR3 covers 19 residues. The V and J ends lost 5 bases and 2 bases, in that order; junction bases with no gene match: 18. Germline CDR1 reads MDHEN; CDR2 reads SYDVKM. The CDR3 DNA sequence: TGTGCCAGCAGTGCTCTAATAGCGGGACTAGTCCGGACCACAGATACGCAGTATTTT. Translating it yields CASSALIAGLVRTTDTQYF.

This clonotype was picked up many times. This rearrangement joins TRBV2 to TRBJ2-1; the match to TRBD1 covers 7 bases. The CDR3 loop spans 13 amino acids. V trimming: 5 bases; J trimming: 7 bases; junction bases outside the gene matches: 5. Germline CDR1 reads SNHLY; CDR2 reads FYNNEI. The CDR3 protein is CASSSDRSNEQFF. CDR3 DNA sequence: TGTGCCAGCAGTTCGGACAGGTCGAATGAGCAGTTCTTC. Full variable domain (missing parts from reference TRBV2 and TRBJ2-1): EPEVTQTPSHQVTQMGQEVILRCVPISNHLYFYWYRQILGQKVEFLVSFYNNEISEKSEIFDDQFSVERPDGSNFTLKIRSTKLEDSAMYFCASSSDRSNEQFFGPGTRLTVL.

This clonotype has ten or more counts. In DNA, the CDR3 is TGTGCCAGCAGCGAGACTAGCGGGATGACCTACGAGCAGTACTTC. Its translation is CASSETSGMTYEQYF. The chain couples TRBV2 to TRBJ2-7, with 11 bases that match TRBD2. Losses at the gene ends were 6 bases for V and 2 bases for J; bases not matched to a gene: 6. The CDR3 length is 15 residues. In germline, CDR1 is SNHLY, CDR2 FYNNEI.

The V gene is TRBV10-3, the J gene TRBJ2-7; TRBD2 aligns across 8 bases. Germline CDR1 reads ENHRY; CDR2 reads SYGVKD. J gave up 2 bases and V 10 bases, and 7 bases lay outside the gene matches. The CDR3 consists of 13 residues. For the CDR3, the DNA is TGTGCCACCCTTAGCGGGAAGCCCTACGAGCAGTACTTC. As protein: CATLSGKPYEQYF.

As for this clonotype: At one of its ends the junction is not consistent with the germline gene, which may arise from a read error. The genes are TRBV2 and TRBJ2-3; D remains ambiguous. The germline CDR1 and CDR2 sequences are SNHLY and FYNNEI. This CDR3 contains 14 residues. The chain's CDR3 is CASLTLREPDMQYF. CDR3 in DNA: TGTGCCAGCTTGACTCTGCGAGAACCAGATATGCAGTATTTT.

This clonotype occurred many times. The V call is TRBV28, the J call TRBJ1-5, with unresolved D. The V gene's germline CDR1 is MDHEN and CDR2 SYDVKM. The V gene lost 8 bases and the J gene lost 9 bases, with 11 bases spanning the gap. The CDR3 totals 11 residues. The CDR3 here is CASRRVWPQHF. CDR3 DNA sequence: TGTGCCAGCCGCAGAGTGTGGCCCCAGCATTTT.

V gene TRBV3-1 combines with J gene TRBJ1-6, with unresolved D. Trimming stripped 0 bases from V and 13 bases from J, with 10 bases between. CDR3 length: 13 residues. The germline gives CDR1 LGHDT, CDR2 YNNKEL (reference sequence). Written as DNA, the CDR3 is TGTGCCAGCAGCCAAGATAACGATCTCCCCCTCCACTTT. This encodes CASSQDNDLPLHF.

In its sample, this clonotype was seen a few times. The rearrangement uses TRBV9 and TRBJ2-2, with TRBD2 matching 7 bases. The CDR3 is 16 residues long. After removal of 4 bases from V and 2 bases from J, the junction contained 8 bases not matched to a gene. Germline CDR1 reads SGDLS; CDR2 reads YYNGEE. CDR3 DNA sequence: TGTGCCAGCAGCCCGAGGGACTACCTAAACACCGGGGAGCTGTTTTTT. Its protein is CASSPRDYLNTGELFF.

The V and J genes are TRBV28 and TRBJ2-1, with TRBD2 as a possible D gene (7 bases). The CDR3 has 16 amino acids. Germline assignment: CDR1 MDHEN and CDR2 SYDVKM. V gave up 9 bases and J gave up 8 bases, with 26 bases separating them. Here the CDR3 reads CASKKGRAGAWDEQFF. DNA for the CDR3: TGTGCCAGTAAAAAGGGCAGGGCGGGGGCCTGGGATGAGCAGTTCTTC.